The rows below give T cell receptor beta chains drawn from one sample of a study of blood T cells in healthy people across ages. TCRdb reprocessed the 5' RACE reads with MiXCR, giving one entry per CDR3 protein. The sample yields 850,000 to 1,000,000 distinct CDR3 sequences, around 49% seen once. The sample was blood. The origin of the receptors is a man aged 25 to 45 in good health. The CDR3 runs from the conserved cysteine through the conserved F or W. A D gene is named only where the DNA matches it firmly. The size field is filled for only some rows; it gives once, few, many or a size class.

j_call: TRBJ2-7; cdr3_length: 16; clone_size: NA; v_call: TRBV6-5; d_call: TRBD2; cdr3_aa: CASARLAGGRSYEQYF; cdr3_nt: TGTGCCAGCGCCCGGCTAGCGGGCGGACGCTCCTACGAGCAGTACTTC
j_call: TRBJ2-3; cdr3_length: 17; clone_size: NA; v_call: TRBV6-1; d_call: NA; cdr3_aa: CASSSLSGVQDVDTQYF; cdr3_nt: TGTGCCAGCAGCTCGCTCAGCGGAGTCCAGGATGTGGATACGCAGTATTTT
j_call: TRBJ1-6; cdr3_length: 14; clone_size: once; v_call: TRBV6-6; d_call: NA; cdr3_aa: CASSYSGEDSPLHF; cdr3_nt: TGTGCCAGCAGTTACTCGGGGGAGGACTCACCCCTCCACTTT
j_call: TRBJ2-3; cdr3_length: 16; clone_size: NA; v_call: TRBV20-1; d_call: NA; cdr3_aa: CSARDPWDEGTDTQYF; cdr3_nt: TGCAGTGCTAGAGACCCATGGGACGAGGGCACAGATACGCAGTATTTT
j_call: TRBJ2-1; cdr3_length: 10; clone_size: many; v_call: TRBV2; d_call: NA; cdr3_aa: CASTGNEQFF; cdr3_nt: TGTGCCAGCACCGGTAATGAGCAGTTCTTC
j_call: TRBJ2-5; cdr3_length: 15; clone_size: NA; v_call: TRBV25-1; d_call: TRBD1; cdr3_aa: CASSGSGTGNLGQYF; cdr3_nt: TGTGCCAGCAGTGGCTCCGGGACAGGGAATTTGGGGCAGTACTTC
j_call: TRBJ1-2; cdr3_length: 15; clone_size: NA; v_call: TRBV7-9; d_call: TRBD1; cdr3_aa: CAGSLDGRDRAGYTF; cdr3_nt: TGTGCCGGCAGCTTAGATGGCCGGGACAGGGCTGGCTACACCTTC
j_call: TRBJ2-1; cdr3_length: 15; clone_size: NA; v_call: TRBV11-2; d_call: NA; cdr3_aa: CASSLSIWYQETQFF; cdr3_nt: TGTGCCAGCAGCTTATCTATCTGGTACCAAGAGACCCAGTTCTTC
j_call: TRBJ2-2; cdr3_length: 17; clone_size: NA; v_call: TRBV5-5; d_call: NA; cdr3_aa: CASSLGGAFLRTGELFF; cdr3_nt: TGTGCCAGCAGCCTGGGGGGAGCCTTTTTGAGGACCGGGGAGCTGTTTTTT
j_call: TRBJ2-5; cdr3_length: 15; clone_size: few; v_call: TRBV3-1; d_call: NA; cdr3_aa: CASSRDLTVQETQYF; cdr3_nt: TGTGCCAGCAGCCGGGACCTTACCGTCCAAGAGACCCAGTACTTC
j_call: TRBJ2-1; cdr3_length: 16; clone_size: once; v_call: TRBV14; d_call: NA; cdr3_aa: CASSQMGHTGYNEQFF; cdr3_nt: TGTGCCAGCAGCCAAATGGGCCATACAGGGTACAATGAGCAGTTCTTC
j_call: TRBJ2-1; cdr3_length: 15; clone_size: NA; v_call: TRBV4-2; d_call: NA; cdr3_aa: CASSQDVVDYNEQFF; cdr3_nt: TGTGCCAGCAGCCAAGATGTGGTTGACTACAATGAGCAGTTCTTC
j_call: TRBJ2-1; cdr3_length: 16; clone_size: NA; v_call: TRBV4-2; d_call: TRBD2; cdr3_aa: CASSQVGTSGVNEQFF; cdr3_nt: TGTGCCAGCAGCCAAGTCGGGACTAGCGGGGTGAATGAGCAGTTCTTC
j_call: TRBJ2-3; cdr3_length: 14; clone_size: once; v_call: TRBV7-9; d_call: NA; cdr3_aa: CASNSRSGPDTQYF; cdr3_nt: TGTGCCAGCAACTCCCGGTCAGGTCCAGATACGCAGTATTTT
j_call: TRBJ2-3; cdr3_length: 14; clone_size: NA; v_call: TRBV9; d_call: NA; cdr3_aa: CASSVAGFTDTQYF; cdr3_nt: TGTGCCAGCAGCGTAGCAGGATTCACAGATACGCAGTATTTT
j_call: TRBJ1-5; cdr3_length: 14; clone_size: NA; v_call: TRBV6-1; d_call: TRBD1; cdr3_aa: CASNRDRVPQPQHF; cdr3_nt: TGTGCCAGCAATCGGGACAGGGTCCCCCAGCCCCAGCATTTT
j_call: TRBJ2-1; cdr3_length: 15; clone_size: few; v_call: TRBV3-1; d_call: TRBD1; cdr3_aa: CASSLDRGLPSEQFF; cdr3_nt: TGTGCCAGCAGCCTTGACAGGGGACTCCCTTCTGAGCAGTTCTTC
j_call: TRBJ2-5; cdr3_length: 15; clone_size: many; v_call: TRBV4-3; d_call: NA; cdr3_aa: CASSQEPSELETQYF; cdr3_nt: TGCGCCAGCAGCCAAGAACCTAGCGAGTTGGAGACCCAGTACTTC
j_call: TRBJ1-1; cdr3_length: 13; clone_size: few; v_call: TRBV5-1; d_call: TRBD1; cdr3_aa: CASSTDRGTEAFF; cdr3_nt: TGCGCCAGCAGCACCGACAGGGGCACTGAAGCTTTCTTT
j_call: TRBJ2-7; cdr3_length: 15; clone_size: NA; v_call: TRBV9; d_call: TRBD2; cdr3_aa: CASSPGTSRTYEQYF; cdr3_nt: TGTGCCAGCAGCCCCGGGACTAGCAGAACCTACGAGCAGTACTTC
j_call: TRBJ2-5; cdr3_length: 15; clone_size: NA; v_call: TRBV5-4; d_call: NA; cdr3_aa: CASSFSGLAQETQYF; cdr3_nt: TGTGCCAGCAGCTTTTCGGGTCTAGCCCAAGAGACCCAGTACTTC
j_call: TRBJ1-1; cdr3_length: 17; clone_size: NA; v_call: TRBV21-1; d_call: NA; cdr3_aa: CASTLAESSEMNTEAFF; cdr3_nt: TGTGCCAGCACCCTAGCGGAGTCGTCTGAAATGAACACTGAAGCTTTCTTT
j_call: TRBJ2-3; cdr3_length: 15; clone_size: NA; v_call: TRBV7-9; d_call: NA; cdr3_aa: CASSSGVSGTDTQYF; cdr3_nt: TGTGCCAGCAGCTCAGGGGTCTCGGGCACAGATACGCAGTATTTT
j_call: TRBJ1-5; cdr3_length: 16; clone_size: NA; v_call: TRBV30; d_call: NA; cdr3_aa: CAWNPPVRYSNQPQHF; cdr3_nt: TGTGCCTGGAACCCGCCCGTGAGGTATAGCAATCAGCCCCAGCATTTT
j_call: TRBJ2-2; cdr3_length: 14; clone_size: NA; v_call: TRBV9; d_call: NA; cdr3_aa: CASSVVGVTGELFF; cdr3_nt: TGTGCCAGCAGCGTAGTTGGGGTTACCGGGGAGCTGTTTTTT
j_call: TRBJ2-3; cdr3_length: 17; clone_size: NA; v_call: TRBV6-1; d_call: TRBD2; cdr3_aa: CARSATVGGGAEDTQYF; cdr3_nt: TGTGCCCGCAGTGCAACAGTCGGCGGGGGGGCAGAGGATACGCAGTATTTT
j_call: TRBJ2-3; cdr3_length: 16; clone_size: NA; v_call: TRBV7-2; d_call: TRBD2; cdr3_aa: CASSDRLAGVTDTQYF; cdr3_nt: TGTGCCAGCAGCGATAGACTAGCGGGAGTGACAGATACGCAGTATTTT